This is a list of T cell receptor beta chains from one sample in a study of blood T cells in healthy people across ages. MiXCR was run by TCRdb on the 5' RACE reads, yielding one entry per CDR3 protein. The table shows more than 500,000 distinct CDR3 sequences, with 27% occurring only once. The same data also contributed to another study, on T cells of mothers and their children.

The sample taken for sequencing was blood. Source of these receptors: a boy between 2 and 15 years old in good health. Each CDR3 is given without its conserved first and last residue.

j_call | v_call | cdr3_aa
TRBJ2-5 | TRBV12-3/TRBV12-4 | ASSRGSVTETQY
TRBJ2-2 | TRBV7-2 | ASSLSGPGELF
TRBJ2-7 | TRBV6-2/TRBV6-3 | ASIRLAGGNSPYEQY
TRBJ2-7 | TRBV7-9 | ASSLGPSGGTTYEQY
TRBJ2-2 | TRBV3-1 | ASTTERLAGPTGELF
TRBJ2-3 | TRBV7-3 | ASSLGLAGPDTQY
TRBJ2-1 | TRBV20-1 | SAITGTSGRSSYNEQF
TRBJ2-7 | TRBV7-9 | ASLAGAGYEQY
. | TRBV18 | ASSPRGRSGVAEQY
TRBJ1-3 | TRBV29-1 | SVDGQGKAGNTIY
TRBJ2-5 | TRBV29-1 | SIVARLEETQY
TRBJ1-1 | TRBV6-6 | ASSYASGGYDTEAF
TRBJ2-1 | TRBV7-9 | ASSPGLAVSYNEQF
TRBJ2-1 | TRBV20-1 | SEGGDNEQF
TRBJ2-5 | TRBV7-9 | ASIPQGRETQY
TRBJ2-7 | TRBV7-9 | ASSQERGQY
. | TRBV20-1 | SVFAGGGETQY
TRBJ2-2 | TRBV4-1 | ASSSFLPGQGSHGELF
TRBJ2-5 | TRBV6-5 | ASSYSLQGEEETQY
TRBJ1-1 | TRBV4-1 | ASSQRQGYTEAF
TRBJ1-1 | TRBV10-3 | AISESRLGQGEAF
TRBJ2-5 | TRBV15 | ATSRDRGAQETQY
TRBJ2-7 | TRBV20-1 | SAQGREPYEQY
TRBJ2-5 | TRBV7-7 | ASSFGKVETQY
TRBJ2-7 | TRBV27 | ASRDSGASYEQY
TRBJ2-4 | TRBV2 | ASSRLGPTGGVKNIQY
TRBJ2-3 | TRBV7-3 | ASSPKVGGGLTDTQY
TRBJ2-1 | TRBV7-9 | ASSLLLWSDEQF
TRBJ2-5 | TRBV29-1 | SVLAGARPETQY
TRBJ2-2 | TRBV7-9 | ASSQAGGLTGELF
TRBJ2-4 | TRBV6-2/TRBV6-3 | ASSYSWRGDLD
TRBJ2-4 | TRBV14 | ASSPAGAANIQY
TRBJ2-3 | TRBV10-3 | AISDPMGTDTQY
TRBJ1-2 | TRBV7-2 | ASSPLGRVAYGYT
TRBJ2-1 | TRBV12-3/TRBV12-4 | ASSLTGTINEQF